One T cell receptor (beta chain) is described in this entry. The antigen is unknown. The data derive from a study of PD-1 blockade in classical Hodgkin lymphoma. About the study: Patients in the cohort were put on intravenous nivolumab, 3 mg/kg every 2 weeks.

Germline-derived CDR1 and CDR2 are MNHEY and SMNVEV (reference sequence). The CDR3 consists of 17 residues. With 3 bases clipped from V and 9 bases from J, the junction kept 14 bases outside the gene matches. Each and every patient relapsed after autologous stem cell transplantation, and patients got differing brentuximab vedotin exposure. Regarding the study as a whole: When nivolumab was started under 1 year after ASCT, patients were excluded. Newly diagnosed and completely responding patients shared comparable baseline diversity. At baseline, newly diagnosed patients reportedly showed less TCR diversity than healthy donors.

This table comes from immunoSEQ multiplex PCR, and its TCRdb copy is limited to in-frame clones, with some not included. The data hold 15,000 or so clones, with around 84% observed a single time. V and J are TRBV27 and TRBJ2-1; 10 bases agree with TRBD2. The sequence was collected from a human donor with classical Hodgkin lymphoma. Material: peripheral blood mononuclear cells (PBMCs), obtained at baseline. The CDR3 DNA is TGTGCCAGCAGTTTTTCCTCAGCGGGAGGGGTTAGTGTTGAGCAGTTCTTC. Translation: CASSFSSAGGVSVEQFF.